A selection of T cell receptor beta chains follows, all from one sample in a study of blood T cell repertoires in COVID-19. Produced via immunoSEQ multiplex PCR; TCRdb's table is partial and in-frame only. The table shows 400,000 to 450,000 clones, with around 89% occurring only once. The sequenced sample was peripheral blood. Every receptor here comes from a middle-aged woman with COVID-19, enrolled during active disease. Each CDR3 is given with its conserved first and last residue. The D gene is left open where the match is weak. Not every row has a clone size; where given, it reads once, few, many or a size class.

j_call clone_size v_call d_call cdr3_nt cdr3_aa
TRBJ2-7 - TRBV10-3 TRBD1 TGTGCCATACAACAGGGGGTTGGCTACGAGCAGTACTTC CAIQQGVGYEQYF
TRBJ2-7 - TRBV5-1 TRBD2 TGCGCCAGCAGCTTGGATAGGGACTACAAGAAGAAGCAGTACTTC CASSLDRDYKKKQYF
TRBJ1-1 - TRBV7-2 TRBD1 TGTGCCAGCAGCTCGACAGGGGGAATAAAAACTGAAGCTTTCTTT CASSSTGGIKTEAFF
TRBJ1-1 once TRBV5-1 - TGCGCCAGTTACAAGGGGTTTTCGGACACTGAAGCTTTCTTT CASYKGFSDTEAFF
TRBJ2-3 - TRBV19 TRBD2 TGTGCCAGTAGTATTGGGACTAGCGGGTCCCGCACGGATACGCAGTATTTT CASSIGTSGSRTDTQYF
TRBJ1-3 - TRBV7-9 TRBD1 TGTGCCAGCAGCTTGACAGGGGATCTCAAAGGAAACACCATATATTTT CASSLTGDLKGNTIYF
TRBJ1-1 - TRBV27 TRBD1 TGTGCCAGCAGCCTAAAAGACAGGGCGCAGGATGAAGCTTTCTTT CASSLKDRAQDEAFF
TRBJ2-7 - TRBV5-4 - TGTGCCAGCAGCACCCCTCAGGGGAAAGAGCAGTACTTC CASSTPQGKEQYF
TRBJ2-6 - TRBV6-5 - TGTGCCAGCAGTTACGGGACATCTGGGGCCAACGTCCTGACTTTC CASSYGTSGANVLTF
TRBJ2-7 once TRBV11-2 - TGTGCCAGCAGCTTATTTACGGGTTTTTCCTACGAGCAGTACTTC CASSLFTGFSYEQYF